What follows are 10 T cell receptor beta chains derived from one specimen sequenced in a study of T cells in localized non-small cell lung cancer. TCRdb keeps only in-frame clones here, not all; method: immunoSEQ multiplex PCR. The profile shows about 40,000 clones, over 75% of them singletons. The sequenced sample was peripheral blood, obtained before any cancer treatment. Every receptor here comes from a woman aged 40-70 years with stage I lung adenocarcinoma.

The genes are TRBV7-8 and TRBJ1-5; TRBD1 agrees at 7 bases. Germline values: CDR1 SGHVS, CDR2 FQNEAQ. There are 14 residues in the CDR3. Trimming removed 5 bases from V and 5 bases from J; junction bases left unmatched: 6. The CDR3 loop reads CASSPDREDQPQHF. CDR3 in DNA: TGTGCCAGCAGCCCTGACAGGGAAGATCAGCCCCAGCATTTT. The variable domain in full, completed from reference TRBV7-8 and TRBJ1-5, reads GAGVSQSPRYKVAKRGQDVALRCDPISGHVSLFWYQQALGQGPEFLTYFQNEAQLDKSGLPSDRFFAERPEGSVSTLKIQRTQQEDSAVYLCASSPDREDQPQHFGDGTRLSIL.

The chain joins TRBV5-8 to TRBJ2-5; D not resolved. The V end was cut by 4 bases, the J end by 4 bases, with 8 bases between. This CDR3 comprises 12 residues. Germline values: CDR1 SGHTS, CDR2 YDEGEE. CDR3 bases: TGTGCCAGCAGCCTAATGGGAGAGACCCAGTACTTC. Its protein is CASSLMGETQYF.

The sample holds one count of this clone. The V and J genes are TRBV5-6 and TRBJ1-5; D is unresolved. CDR3 length: 12 amino acids. Germline assignment: CDR1 SGHDT and CDR2 YYEEEE. Trimming shortened V by 1 base and J by 6 bases, and 5 bases separated the two germline ends. CDR3 protein: CASSLRLQPQHF. CDR3 coding DNA: TGTGCCAGCAGCTTGAGGCTTCAGCCCCAGCATTTT.

The J gene is TRBJ1-1, the V gene TRBV2, with no clear D. Per the germline V gene, CDR1 is SNHLY and CDR2 is FYNNEI. Trimming took off 9 bases at V and 1 base at J, with 15 bases between the two ends. The CDR3 totals 14 residues. CDR3 loop: CASSQGYQNTEAFF. The CDR3 DNA follows: TGTGCCAGTTCGCAAGGGTACCAGAACACTGAAGCTTTCTTT.

The genes are TRBV5-8 and TRBJ1-2; D remains unclear. Germline V gene sequence: CDR1 SGHTS, CDR2 YDEGEE. Trimming removed 4 bases from V and 0 bases from J, with 10 bases in between. This CDR3 comprises 14 residues. The CDR3 reads CASSQDGTNYGYTF. In nucleotides, the CDR3 is TGTGCCAGCAGCCAAGACGGGACTAACTATGGCTACACCTTC.

The rearrangement links TRBV28 to TRBJ1-1; D uncertain. Trimming took 1 base from V and 8 from J, leaving 17 bases between them. The CDR3 has 15 amino acids. CDR1 and CDR2 from the germline V gene are MDHEN and SYDVKM. The CDR3 loop reads CASSLYSPGRTEAFF. The CDR3 nucleotides read TGTGCCAGCAGTTTATATTCGCCGGGCCGTACCGAAGCTTTCTTT.

The gene calls are TRBV19 and TRBJ1-3, with D possibly being TRBD1 (5 bases). Germline lookup yields CDR1 LNHDA and CDR2 SQIVND (reference sequence). This CDR3 comprises 14 residues. Trimming left V 6 bases short and J 5 bases short, with 14 bases between. The CDR3 loop is CASSSPDRRNTIYF. The CDR3 region has the DNA TGTGCCAGTAGCTCACCAGACAGACGAAACACCATATATTTT.

V and J are TRBV30 and TRBJ1-4; 12 bases are a match to TRBD1. The junction had 4 bases not matched to a gene; V was cut back by 5 bases and J by 9 bases. The CDR3 runs to 13 residues. Germline-derived CDR1 and CDR2 are GTSNPN and SVGIG (reference sequence). This chain's CDR3 is CAWGDRGRKKLFF. The CDR3 DNA follows: TGTGCCTGGGGGGACAGGGGGCGTAAAAAACTGTTTTTT.

The rearrangement links TRBV11-3 to TRBJ2-7; the match to TRBD2 covers 11 bases. The CDR3 loop spans 16 amino acids. CDR1 and CDR2 (germline): SGHNT, YENEEA. Trimming at V came to 3 bases and at J to 3 bases, leaving 7 bases not matched to a gene. In DNA form, the CDR3 reads TGTGCCAGCAGCTTTAAAGCTAGCGGGAGGAGCTACGAGCAGTACTTC. Its translation is CASSFKASGRSYEQYF.

The gene calls are TRBV27 and TRBJ1-2; D uncertain. The CDR3 covers 14 residues. V was cut by 0 bases and J by 5 bases, with 10 bases left in between. The germline gives CDR1 MNHEY, CDR2 SMNVEV (reference sequence). This chain's CDR3 is CASSLSATEYGYTF. CDR3 nucleotide sequence: TGTGCCAGCAGTTTATCAGCGACCGAATATGGCTACACCTTC.